The 23 T cell receptor beta chains below come from one sample, sequenced in a study of radiotherapy plus CTLA-4 blockade in lung cancer. The table came from immunoSEQ multiplex PCR; TCRdb's copy has only in-frame clones and leaves some out. This sample carries over 80,000 clones, 70% to 90% of them seen once, and the ten largest clones take over 15%. Sequenced here: peripheral blood, sampled from a patient treated with radiotherapy plus ipilimumab. The receptors here all came from a human donor with non-small cell lung cancer that progressed on radiotherapy plus ipilimumab.

The CDR3 loop is CASSLEAYNEQFF. The DNA of the CDR3 is TGTGCCAGCAGCTTAGAGGCATACAATGAGCAGTTCTTC. The chain employs TRBV11-3 and TRBJ2-1; D remains unclear. The CDR3 is made up of 13 amino acids. Germline-derived CDR1 and CDR2 are SGHNT and YENEEA. V gave up 0 bases and J gave up 4 bases, with 4 bases separating them.

The gene calls are TRBV6-1 and TRBJ1-2; 7 nucleotides line up with TRBD1. V gave up 2 bases and J gave up 3 bases; unmatched junction bases: 18. The CDR3 spans 19 residues. Germline assignment: CDR1 MNHNS and CDR2 SASEGT. The CDR3 region has the DNA TGTGCCAGCAGTGAACGGACAGACAATCCGGGACAGATTTACTATGGCTACACCTTC. This codes for CASSERTDNPGQIYYGYTF.

The genes are TRBV9 and TRBJ1-2; D remains unclear. Trimming took 2 bases from V and 8 from J, leaving 19 bases between them. From germline, CDR1 is SGDLS and CDR2 YYNGEE. CDR3 length equals 15 residues. CDR3 sequence reads: CASSVLEGMSGGYTF. DNA for the CDR3: TGTGCCAGCAGCGTTTTGGAGGGAATGTCGGGAGGCTACACCTTC. The whole variable domain, remainder taken from reference TRBV9 and TRBJ1-2, is DSGVTQTPKHLITATGQRVTLRCSPRSGDLSVYWYQQSLDQGLQFLIQYYNGEERAKGNILERFSAQQFPDLHSELNLSSLELGDSALYFCASSVLEGMSGGYTFGSGTRLTVV.

This chain links TRBV5-1 with TRBJ1-5; TRBD1 agrees at 7 bases. V was pared by 5 bases and J by 3 bases, with 5 bases of the junction left unmatched. Germline assignment: CDR1 SGHRS and CDR2 YFSETQ. The CDR3 spans 14 residues. The CDR3 sequence: CASSYGTDNQPQHF. Here the CDR3 DNA reads TGCGCCAGCAGTTATGGGACAGACAATCAGCCCCAGCATTTT.

This rearrangement joins TRBV9 to TRBJ2-1, with D maybe TRBD2 (6 bases). V gave up 2 bases and J gave up 3 bases, with 12 bases separating them. CDR1 and CDR2 (germline): SGDLS, YYNGEE. The CDR3 has 15 residues. The CDR3 spells CASSVGGGFYNEQFF. The CDR3 DNA follows: TGTGCCAGCAGCGTGGGAGGAGGGTTCTACAATGAGCAGTTCTTC.

The CDR3 spells CASSFQGAYGYTF. The CDR3 DNA follows: TGTGCCAGCAGTTTCCAGGGAGCCTATGGCTACACCTTC. The chain links TRBV27 to TRBJ1-2, with a weak D call TRBD1 (5 bases). In germline, CDR1 is MNHEY, CDR2 SMNVEV (reference sequence). V lost 3 bases to trimming and J lost 4 bases, with 9 bases between them. The CDR3 is 13 residues long.

The count of this clone is one. The chain combines TRBV6-4 with TRBJ1-3; 9 nucleotides line up with TRBD1. Trimming removed 7 bases from V and 0 bases from J; junction bases left unmatched: 10. This CDR3 region has 17 residues. Germline assignment: CDR1 MRHNA and CDR2 SNTAGT. CDR3 nucleotide sequence: TGTGCCAGCAAAAATGACAGGGGGGTTAGCTCTGGAAACACCATATATTTT. It translates to CASKNDRGVSSGNTIYF.

The rearrangement joins TRBV7-8 to TRBJ2-5, with 9 nucleotides matching TRBD1. Germline V gene data show CDR1 as SGHVS and CDR2 as FQNEAQ. The trim removed 1 base at V and 2 bases at J, leaving 11 bases unmatched. CDR3 length equals 18 residues. This CDR3 reads CASSLELFGGQGQETQYF. DNA for the CDR3: TGTGCCAGCAGCTTAGAGCTCTTTGGGGGACAGGGACAAGAGACCCAGTACTTC. Full variable domain (outside the CDR3, taken from reference TRBV7-8 and TRBJ2-5): GAGVSQSPRYKVAKRGQDVALRCDPISGHVSLFWYQQALGQGPEFLTYFQNEAQLDKSGLPSDRFFAERPEGSVSTLKIQRTQQEDSAVYLCASSLELFGGQGQETQYFGPGTRLLVL.

The chain links TRBV5-1 to TRBJ1-2; D ambiguous. The germline V gene has CDR1 SGHRS and CDR2 YFSETQ. This CDR3 comprises 12 residues. V dropped 0 bases and J dropped 8 bases, with 8 bases sitting between them. The CDR3 bases are TGCGCCAGCAGCTTGGAGGGAGACGGCTACACCTTC. It codes for CASSLEGDGYTF.

As DNA, the CDR3 is TGTGCCAGCAGCTTGGGTCCCACCCGGGGGGACAGAACAGATACGCAGTATTTT. It specifies CASSLGPTRGDRTDTQYF. The chain carries TRBV5-6 and TRBJ2-3, with D tentatively TRBD1 or TRBD2 (7 bases each). The CDR3 sequence is 18 residues long. CDR1 is SGHDT, CDR2 YYEEEE, per germline. V was clipped by 0 bases and J by 3 bases, with 20 bases between them.

This clone has only one observation. V and J are TRBV27 and TRBJ2-7; D is possibly TRBD1 or TRBD2 (5 bases each). This CDR3 contains 14 residues. Germline CDR1 and CDR2: MNHEY and SMNVEV (reference sequence). The V end lost 6 bases, the J end lost 0 bases, and 12 bases lay between the germline ends. CDR3 sequence reads: CASSLLGGSYEQYF. The CDR3 nucleotides are TGTGCCAGCAGCCTGCTTGGGGGCTCCTACGAGCAGTACTTC.

The V gene is TRBV15, the J gene TRBJ1-6; D perhaps matches TRBD1 (5 bases). V was clipped by 3 bases and J by 5 bases, with 11 bases between them. Germline V gives CDR1 LNHNV, CDR2 YYDKDF (reference sequence). The length of the CDR3 is 15 residues. In DNA, the CDR3 is TGTGCCACCAGCAGGGGGCGGGTCGATAATTCACCCCTCCACTTT. Translation gives CATSRGRVDNSPLHF.

V and J are TRBV30 and TRBJ2-1; a weak D match, TRBD2 (7 bases). This CDR3 is 14 amino acids long. Per the germline V gene, CDR1 is GTSNPN and CDR2 is SVGIG (reference sequence). V was clipped by 8 bases and J by 3 bases, with 17 bases between them. The chain's CDR3 is CATSWGGNYNEQFF. The CDR3 DNA is TGTGCCACTAGTTGGGGGGGCAACTACAATGAGCAGTTCTTC.

The J gene is TRBJ2-7, the V gene TRBV11-2; D is uncertain. Germline CDR1 is SGHAT and CDR2 is FQNNGV. The CDR3 has 14 residues. With 8 bases removed from V and 2 bases from J, the gap between germline ends came to 16 bases. In nucleotides, the CDR3 is TGTGCCAGCTCAAATTACCATGGCCCCTACGAGCAGTACTTC. Translating gives CASSNYHGPYEQYF. Full variable domain (remainder filled in from reference TRBV11-2 and TRBJ2-7): EAGVAQSPRYKIIEKRQSVAFWCNPISGHATLYWYQQILGQGPKLLIQFQNNGVVDDSQLPKDRFSAERLKGVDSTLKIQPAKLEDSAVYLCASSNYHGPYEQYFGPGTRLTVT.

J is TRBJ1-6 and V is TRBV10-3; 9 bases match TRBD1. This CDR3 region has 14 residues. Germline loops: CDR1 ENHRY, CDR2 SYGVKD. The J segment lost 13 bases and the V segment lost 0 bases, leaving 4 bases of the junction unmatched. CDR3 nucleotide sequence: TGTGCCATCAGTGAGTCACAGGGGGCAGAGCCCCTCCACTTT. Its protein is CAISESQGAEPLHF.

This sequence joins TRBV15 and TRBJ2-7; 8 bases are shared with TRBD1. The CDR3 spans 14 residues. The V and J ends lost 4 bases and 3 bases, in that order; junction bases with no gene match: 5. Germline loops: CDR1 LNHNV, CDR2 YYDKDF (reference sequence). CDR3 sequence reads: CATSKSTGDYEQYF. CDR3 nucleotides: TGTGCCACCAGCAAGTCGACAGGGGACTACGAGCAGTACTTC.

The count of this clone is one. This chain connects TRBV6-1 to TRBJ2-5; 8 nucleotides line up with TRBD2. With V trimmed by 4 bases and J by 2 bases, 9 bases remained unmatched. The V gene's germline CDR1 is MNHNS and CDR2 SASEGT. The CDR3 is 16 amino acids. CDR3 nucleotides: TGTGCCAGCAGTGTTTGGGCTGCGGGGGGTCAAGAGACCCAGTACTTC. Encoded protein: CASSVWAAGGQETQYF.

The V and J genes are TRBV6-5 and TRBJ2-5, with 8 nucleotides matching TRBD2. The trim removed 4 bases at V and 3 bases at J, leaving 4 bases unmatched. This CDR3 is built from 14 residues. CDR1 is MNHEY, CDR2 SVGAGI, per germline. CDR3 DNA: TGTGCCAGCAGTTCTTTAGCGGGGAAAGAGACCCAGTACTTC. It specifies CASSSLAGKETQYF.

In its sample, this clone was seen once. The V and J genes are TRBV7-8 and TRBJ2-7; 13 bases align to TRBD2. Per germline, CDR1 SGHVS and CDR2 FQNEAQ. Germline trimming cut 0 bases from V and 5 bases from J; bases unmatched to any gene: 7. The CDR3 loop spans 17 amino acids. The CDR3 DNA follows: TGTGCCAGCAGCTTAGCGCTAGGACTAGCGGGGGCCCACGAGCAGTACTTC. Translating gives CASSLALGLAGAHEQYF. Full variable domain (outside the CDR3, taken from reference TRBV7-8 and TRBJ2-7): GAGVSQSPRYKVAKRGQDVALRCDPISGHVSLFWYQQALGQGPEFLTYFQNEAQLDKSGLPSDRFFAERPEGSVSTLKIQRTQQEDSAVYLCASSLALGLAGAHEQYFGPGTRLTVT.

The genes are TRBV6-5 and TRBJ1-1, with D perhaps matching TRBD1 (5 bases). V was clipped by 2 bases and J by 0 bases, with 10 bases between them. This CDR3 is built from 15 residues. The germline V gene has CDR1 MNHEY and CDR2 SVGAGI. CDR3 DNA sequence: TGTGCCAGCAGTTACCTGGGGGGGATGAACACTGAAGCTTTCTTT. Its protein product is CASSYLGGMNTEAFF.

Written as DNA, the CDR3 is TGCGCCAGCAGCTCGGGACAGACCTATGGCTACACCTTC. Encoded protein: CASSSGQTYGYTF. The chain is built from TRBV5-1 and TRBJ1-2; 7 bases agree with TRBD1. The CDR3 is 13 residues long. Losses at the gene ends were 3 bases for V and 4 bases for J; bases not matched to a gene: 3. Germline CDR1 is SGHRS and CDR2 is YFSETQ.

The chain combines TRBV9 with TRBJ1-1, with TRBD1 as a possible D gene (6 bases). V was shortened by 0 bases and J by 2 bases, with 11 bases between the two germline ends. The CDR3 spans 15 residues. Germline loops: CDR1 SGDLS, CDR2 YYNGEE. The CDR3 reads CASSVAGAGNTEAFF. CDR3 nucleotide sequence: TGTGCCAGCAGCGTAGCGGGGGCTGGAAACACTGAAGCTTTCTTT.

V and J are TRBV5-1 and TRBJ1-2; 9 bases are a match to TRBD1. After removal of 4 bases from V and 2 bases from J, the junction contained 3 bases not matched to a gene. The CDR3 spans 14 residues. Germline V gene sequence: CDR1 SGHRS, CDR2 YFSETQ. The CDR3 coding sequence is TGCGCCAGCAGCACGGGGACAGGGAACTATGGCTACACCTTC. Protein product: CASSTGTGNYGYTF. Together with reference TRBV5-1 and TRBJ1-2, the CDR3 gives the full variable domain: KAGVTQTPRYLIKTRGQQVTLSCSPISGHRSVSWYQQTPGQGLQFLFEYFSETQRNKGNFPGRFSGRQFSNSRSEMNVSTLELGDSALYLCASSTGTGNYGYTFGSGTRLTVV.